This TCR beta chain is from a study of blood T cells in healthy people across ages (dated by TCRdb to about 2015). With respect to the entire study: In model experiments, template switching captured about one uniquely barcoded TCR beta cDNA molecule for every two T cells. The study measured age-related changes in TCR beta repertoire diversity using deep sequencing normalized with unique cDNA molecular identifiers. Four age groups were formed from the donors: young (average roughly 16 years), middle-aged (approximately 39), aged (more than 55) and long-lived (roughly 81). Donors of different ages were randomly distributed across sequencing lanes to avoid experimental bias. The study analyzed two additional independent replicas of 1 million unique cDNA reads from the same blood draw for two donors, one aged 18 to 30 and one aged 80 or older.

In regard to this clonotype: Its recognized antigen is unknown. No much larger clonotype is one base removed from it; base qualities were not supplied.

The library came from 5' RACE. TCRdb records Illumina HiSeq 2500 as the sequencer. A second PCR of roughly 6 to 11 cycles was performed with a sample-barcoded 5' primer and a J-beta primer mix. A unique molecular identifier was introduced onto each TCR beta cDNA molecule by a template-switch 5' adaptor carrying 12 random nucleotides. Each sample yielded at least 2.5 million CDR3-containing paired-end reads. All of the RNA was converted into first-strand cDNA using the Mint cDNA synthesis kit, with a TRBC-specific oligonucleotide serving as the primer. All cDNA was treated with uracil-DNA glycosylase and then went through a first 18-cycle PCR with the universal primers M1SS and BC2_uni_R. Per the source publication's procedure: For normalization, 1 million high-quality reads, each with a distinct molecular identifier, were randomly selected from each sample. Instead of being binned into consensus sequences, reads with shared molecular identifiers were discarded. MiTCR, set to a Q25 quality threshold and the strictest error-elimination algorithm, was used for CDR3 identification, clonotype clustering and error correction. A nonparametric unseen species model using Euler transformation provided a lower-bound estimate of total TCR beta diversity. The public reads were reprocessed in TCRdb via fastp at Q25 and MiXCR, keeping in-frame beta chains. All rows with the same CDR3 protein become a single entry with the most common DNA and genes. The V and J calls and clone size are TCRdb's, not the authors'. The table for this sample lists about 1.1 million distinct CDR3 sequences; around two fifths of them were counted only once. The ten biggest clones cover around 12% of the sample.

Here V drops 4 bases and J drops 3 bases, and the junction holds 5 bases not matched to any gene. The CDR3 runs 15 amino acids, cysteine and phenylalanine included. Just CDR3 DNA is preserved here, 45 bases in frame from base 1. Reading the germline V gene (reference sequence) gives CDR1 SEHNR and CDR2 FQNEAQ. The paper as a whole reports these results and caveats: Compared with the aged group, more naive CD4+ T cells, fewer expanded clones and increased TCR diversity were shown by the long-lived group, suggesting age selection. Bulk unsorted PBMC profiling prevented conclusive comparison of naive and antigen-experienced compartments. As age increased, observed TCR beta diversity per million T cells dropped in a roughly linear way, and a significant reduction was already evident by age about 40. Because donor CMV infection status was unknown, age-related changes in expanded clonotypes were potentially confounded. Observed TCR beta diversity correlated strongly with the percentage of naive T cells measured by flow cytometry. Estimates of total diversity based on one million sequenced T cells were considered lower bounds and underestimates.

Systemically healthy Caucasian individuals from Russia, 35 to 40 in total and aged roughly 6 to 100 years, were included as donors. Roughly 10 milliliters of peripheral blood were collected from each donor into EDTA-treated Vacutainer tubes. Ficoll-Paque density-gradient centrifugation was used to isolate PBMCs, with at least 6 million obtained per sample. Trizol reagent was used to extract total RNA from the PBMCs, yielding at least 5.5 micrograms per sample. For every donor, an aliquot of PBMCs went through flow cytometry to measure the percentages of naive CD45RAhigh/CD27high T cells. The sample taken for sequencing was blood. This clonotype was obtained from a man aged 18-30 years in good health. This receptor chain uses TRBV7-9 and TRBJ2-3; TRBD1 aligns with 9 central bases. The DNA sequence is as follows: TGTGCCAGCAGCTCCCGACAGGGGGAGACAGATACGCAGTATTTT. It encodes CASSSRQGETDTQYF.